In its sample, the clone carrying this TCR beta chain was seen a few times. This sample stems from a study of blood T cell repertoires in COVID-19. Trimming took off 5 bases at V and 4 bases at J, with 3 bases between the two ends. The CDR3 has 10 residues. Germline-derived CDR1 and CDR2 are MDHEN and SYDVKM. Clones were sequenced by immunoSEQ multiplex PCR, and TCRdb holds only the in-frame ones, with some missing. The sample carries a few hundred thousand clones, approximately 85% recorded once. This clonotype was sampled from a woman in her fifties or sixties with acute or convalescent COVID-19. Sequencing was done on a sample of peripheral blood. The genes are TRBV28 and TRBJ2-7; D uncertain. The CDR3 region is CASSLYEQYF. The CDR3 coding sequence is TGTGCCAGCAGTCTTTACGAGCAGTACTTC.